What follows are 27 T cell receptor beta chains derived from one specimen sequenced in a study of OX40 agonist ivuxolimab in advanced cancers. The assay was immunoSEQ multiplex PCR, and TCRdb's table has in-frame clones only and misses some. This sample carries more than 45,000 clones, more than 70% of them seen once, and the ten largest clones take about 2.7%. Sequenced here: CD4+ or CD8+ T cells sorted from blood, sampled in a trial of the OX40 agonist ivuxolimab. Receptors were obtained from an adult with an advanced solid tumor such as melanoma, head and neck, liver or kidney cancer.

This chain joins TRBV4-2 and TRBJ1-1, with TRBD1 identical over 7 bases. Germline V gene lookup returns CDR1 LGHNA and CDR2 YNFKEQ. The CDR3 totals 14 residues. The J segment lost 6 bases and the V segment lost 1 base, leaving 5 bases of the junction unmatched. Written as DNA, the CDR3 is TGTGCCAGCAGCCAAGGACAGGGAAACGCTGAAGCTTTCTTT. This translates into CASSQGQGNAEAFF.

The chain has TRBV28 and TRBJ1-5, with D maybe TRBD1 (5 bases). This CDR3 comprises 13 residues. The germline V and J ends were trimmed by 7 bases and 6 bases, with 13 bases remaining between them. Germline V CDR1 and CDR2: MDHEN, SYDVKM. CDR3 sequence (DNA): TGTGCCAGCAACGGGCGGGGGGGTCAGCCCCAGCATTTT. This encodes CASNGRGGQPQHF.

The chain couples TRBV6-1 to TRBJ2-7; TRBD2 matches 9 bases. Germline-derived CDR1 and CDR2 are MNHNS and SASEGT. V lost 0 bases, J lost 4 bases, and 13 bases stayed unmatched. The CDR3 sequence is 18 residues long. The DNA for the CDR3 is TGTGCCAGCAGTGAAGCGCCTACATCGCTAGCGGGAAGTTACGAGCAGTACTTC. It encodes CASSEAPTSLAGSYEQYF.

V usage is TRBV5-1 and J usage is TRBJ1-3; D remains ambiguous. The CDR3 runs to 14 residues. Germline V gene sequence: CDR1 SGHRS, CDR2 YFSETQ. The V and J ends lost 5 bases and 3 bases respectively, with 12 bases between them. The CDR3 protein is CASSPEWGGNTIYF. In DNA form, the CDR3 reads TGCGCCAGCAGTCCAGAATGGGGTGGAAACACCATATATTTT.

This chain uses TRBV6-5 with TRBJ1-1; maybe TRBD1 (5 bases). V lost 2 bases, J lost 6 bases, and 10 bases lay in between. Per the germline V gene, CDR1 is MNHEY and CDR2 is SVGAGI. The CDR3 runs to 13 residues. This CDR3 reads CASSYHGAAEAFF. CDR3 in DNA: TGTGCCAGCAGTTACCATGGGGCGGCTGAAGCTTTCTTT.

J is TRBJ1-2 and V is TRBV2; D unresolved. Germline V gene lookup returns CDR1 SNHLY and CDR2 FYNNEI. Trimming took off 6 bases at V and 4 bases at J, with 9 bases between the two ends. The length of the CDR3 is 12 residues. Written as DNA, the CDR3 is TGTGCCAGCAGCCTAGACATCTATGGCTACACCTTC. Its translation is CASSLDIYGYTF.

This chain links TRBV5-1 with TRBJ1-6; 8 bases fit TRBD1. This CDR3 comprises 14 residues. The V and J ends lost 5 bases and 8 bases, in that order; junction bases with no gene match: 6. Germline V lookup: CDR1 SGHRS, CDR2 YFSETQ. CDR3 protein: CASRSGGEYSPLHF. DNA for the CDR3: TGCGCCAGCAGATCAGGGGGCGAGTATTCACCCCTCCACTTT.

This chain joins TRBV6-6 and TRBJ1-5, with 7 bases identical to TRBD1. Germline trimming cut 8 bases from V and 4 bases from J; bases unmatched to any gene: 11. The germline V gene has CDR1 MNHNY and CDR2 SVGAGI (reference sequence). The CDR3 has 15 amino acids. CDR3 sequence reads: CASVGRGQWNQPQHF. The CDR3 nucleotides are TGTGCCAGCGTGGGGAGGGGGCAATGGAATCAGCCCCAGCATTTT.

J is TRBJ1-4 and V is TRBV18; the D is unclear. The V and J ends lost 3 bases and 3 bases respectively, with 5 bases between them. CDR3 length: 13 residues. CDR1 and CDR2 (germline): KGHSH, LQKENI. The CDR3, as DNA: TGTGCCAGCTCACCGGATCCTAATGAAAAACTGTTTTTT. This translates into CASSPDPNEKLFF. The complete variable domain, with remaining parts taken from reference TRBV18 and TRBJ1-4, reads NAGVMQNPRHLVRRRGQEARLRCSPMKGHSHVYWYRQLPEEGLKFMVYLQKENIIDESGMPKERFSAEFPKEGPSILRIQQVVRGDSAAYFCASSPDPNEKLFFGSGTQLSVL.

This clone was observed a few times. This rearrangement joins TRBV7-2 to TRBJ2-1; no clear D gene. The CDR3 is made up of 12 amino acids. With 2 bases removed from V and 9 bases from J, the gap between germline ends came to 8 bases. Germline assignment: CDR1 SGHTA and CDR2 FQGNSA. CDR3 coding DNA: TGTGCCAGCAGCTTACAGCTGAGTGAGCAGTTCTTC. Its translation: CASSLQLSEQFF.

The gene calls are TRBV28 and TRBJ1-6, with TRBD1 as a possible D gene (6 bases). With 4 bases removed from V and 2 bases from J, the gap between germline ends came to 9 bases. CDR3 length equals 15 residues. Per germline, CDR1 MDHEN and CDR2 SYDVKM. The CDR3 nucleotides read TGTGCCAGCAGTTCCGGACAGACCTATAATTCACCCCTCCACTTT. Residues: CASSSGQTYNSPLHF.

The CDR3 DNA reads TGTGCCAGCAGCTTAGCCTACAGACCCACTGAAGCTTTCTTT. Translated: CASSLAYRPTEAFF. The chain has TRBV7-6 and TRBJ1-1; D is unresolved. There are 14 residues in the CDR3. Deletions cut 0 bases from V and 4 bases from J, with 9 bases between. CDR1 is SGHVS, CDR2 FNYEAQ, per germline.

This chain connects TRBV7-2 to TRBJ2-5; maybe TRBD2 (6 bases). The CDR3 contains 12 residues. Looked up from germline, CDR1 is SGHTA and CDR2 is FQGNSA. Trimming removed 8 bases from V and 5 bases from J, with 12 bases in between. The CDR3 nucleotides are TGTGCCAGCGCGACCGCGGGGGAGACCCAGTACTTC. Translation: CASATAGETQYF.

V usage is TRBV2 and J usage is TRBJ1-2; perhaps TRBD1 as D (6 bases). Germline CDR1 SNHLY, CDR2 FYNNEI. Trimming left V 6 bases short and J 4 bases short, with 12 bases between. This CDR3 spans 13 amino acids. Here the CDR3 reads CASRSTGTYGYTF. The CDR3 nucleotides read TGTGCCAGCAGGTCAACAGGGACCTATGGCTACACCTTC.

This chain connects TRBV11-2 to TRBJ2-5, with 9 bases matching TRBD1. TRBJ2-7 matches the DNA end more closely, so the J call is doubtful. The CDR3 sequence is 13 residues long. Germline V gene lookup returns CDR1 SGHAT and CDR2 FQNNGV. The CDR3 DNA reads as TGTGCCAGCAGCACCACAGGGGGCCACGAGCAGTACTTC. As protein: CASSTTGGHEQYF.

This sequence joins TRBV5-1 and TRBJ1-2; 10 nucleotides agree with TRBD1. This CDR3 has 15 amino acids. J gave up 6 bases and V 4 bases, and 9 bases lay outside the gene matches. Germline CDR1 SGHRS, CDR2 YFSETQ. DNA for the CDR3: TGCGCCAGCAGCCTTGGCGGGACAGGGGCCCATGGCTACACCTTC. Protein product: CASSLGGTGAHGYTF.

The rearrangement uses TRBV7-3 and TRBJ1-1, with D possibly being TRBD1 (5 bases). The CDR3 is 15 amino acids. The V end lost 2 bases, the J end lost 1 base, and 11 bases lay between the germline ends. Per germline, CDR1 SGHTA and CDR2 FQGTGA. The CDR3 nucleotides read TGTGCCAGCAGCTTAGGTCCAGGGACGAACACTGAAGCTTTCTTT. Residues: CASSLGPGTNTEAFF.

The genes are TRBV7-2 and TRBJ2-3; 7 bases line up with TRBD1. The CDR3 spans 14 residues. From germline, CDR1 is SGHTA and CDR2 FQGNSA. V lost 6 bases and J lost 2; bases outside the gene matches: 5. The CDR3 DNA follows: TGTGCCAGCAGTGAGGGGGCGATCACAGATACGCAGTATTTT. Protein sequence: CASSEGAITDTQYF. Looking up the rest from reference TRBV7-2 and TRBJ2-3 gives the full variable domain: GAGVSQSPSNKVTEKGKDVELRCDPISGHTALYWYRQSLGQGLEFLIYFQGNSAPDKSGLPSDRFSAERTGGSVSTLTIQRTQQEDSAVYLCASSEGAITDTQYFGPGTRLTVL.

This clone showed up just a few times. The genes are TRBV18 and TRBJ1-1; unclear D gene. CDR1 is KGHSH, CDR2 LQKENI, per germline. The CDR3 covers 13 residues. The V end was cut by 4 bases, the J end by 2 bases, with 8 bases between. The DNA of the CDR3 is TGTGCCAGCTCACAAGAGGAAAACACTGAAGCTTTCTTT. Encoded protein: CASSQEENTEAFF. The whole variable domain, filled in from reference TRBV18 and TRBJ1-1, reads NAGVMQNPRHLVRRRGQEARLRCSPMKGHSHVYWYRQLPEEGLKFMVYLQKENIIDESGMPKERFSAEFPKEGPSILRIQQVVRGDSAAYFCASSQEENTEAFFGQGTRLTVV.

The CDR3 here is CASSPRQFFGTDTQYF. CDR3 bases: TGTGCCAGCTCACCGAGGCAATTCTTCGGCACAGATACGCAGTATTTT. This chain links TRBV18 with TRBJ2-3; D remains ambiguous. Between the trimmed V and J ends, which lost 3 bases and 1 base, there was a span of 14 bases. The CDR3 has 16 amino acids. Germline lookup yields CDR1 KGHSH and CDR2 LQKENI.

The chain joins TRBV7-9 to TRBJ1-3; D may be TRBD1 (5 bases). The germline gives CDR1 SEHNR, CDR2 FQNEAQ (reference sequence). Trimming took off 8 bases at V and 0 bases at J, with 11 bases between the two ends. CDR3 length: 14 residues. Here the CDR3 DNA reads TGTGCCAGCCGCTGGGGCCCCTCTGGAAACACCATATATTTT. Translated, it gives CASRWGPSGNTIYF.

This chain links TRBV19 with TRBJ1-5, with TRBD1 as a possible D gene (6 bases). This CDR3 region has 14 residues. With 7 bases removed from V and 4 bases from J, the gap between germline ends came to 14 bases. Per the germline V gene, CDR1 is LNHDA and CDR2 is SQIVND (reference sequence). CDR3 nucleotide sequence: TGTGCCAGTATTGCCACGGGGGCGAATCAGCCCCAGCATTTT. Its translation is CASIATGANQPQHF.

This sequence joins TRBV4-1 and TRBJ1-6; a weak D match, TRBD1 (5 bases). This CDR3 is built from 16 residues. Germline assignment: CDR1 MGHRA and CDR2 YSYEKL. V lost 0 bases, J lost 6 bases, and 12 bases lay in between. CDR3 coding DNA: TGCGCCAGCAGCCAAGAGGAGGGGCGTCCTAATTCACCCCTCCACTTT. It encodes CASSQEEGRPNSPLHF.

The sample holds one count of this clone. The V call is TRBV7-5, the J call TRBJ1-2; the D call of TRBD1 is as the table states it, not checked on the DNA. TRBV7-5 represents a pseudogene. The CDR3 contains 17 residues. The CDR3 DNA is TGTGCCAGAAGCCCCCCGGGAAGGAACAGGGCTGGTCCAGGCTACACCTTC. Translating it yields CARSPPGRNRAGPGYTF.

The gene calls are TRBV7-3 and TRBJ2-5; D not resolved. Germline V gene lookup returns CDR1 SGHTA and CDR2 FQGTGA. This CDR3 is built from 13 residues. V was cut by 6 bases and J by 3 bases, with 11 bases left in between. CDR3 coding DNA: TGTGCCAGCAGTCCGCAGCCGGAAGAGACCCAGTACTTC. Its translation: CASSPQPEETQYF.

This sequence joins TRBV29-1 and TRBJ2-5, with 9 bases matching TRBD2. CDR1 is SQVTM, CDR2 ANQGSEA, per germline. The CDR3 totals 13 residues. The junction had 6 bases not matched to a gene; V was cut back by 6 bases and J by 4 bases. CDR3 coding DNA: TGCAGCGTGAAGACTAGCGGATCAGAGACCCAGTACTTC. It translates to CSVKTSGSETQYF.

The J gene is TRBJ2-5, the V gene TRBV6-5, with D possibly being TRBD2 (5 bases). Germline CDR1 and CDR2: MNHEY and SVGAGI. Trimming took 2 bases from V and 5 from J, leaving 12 bases between them. This CDR3 has 14 residues. The chain's CDR3 is CASSYRTGIETQYF. The DNA of the CDR3 is TGTGCCAGCAGTTACCGGACGGGGATTGAGACCCAGTACTTC.